What follows are 27 T cell receptor beta chains derived from one specimen sequenced in a study of T cells in Graves' hyperthyroidism and ophthalmopathy. The investigators amplified TCR beta CDR3 regions from RNA transcripts. Using the HTBI primer set, a first-round RT-PCR was run on the TCR CDR3. TCRdb re-called the multiplex PCR reads through MiXCR, storing one row per CDR3 protein. The sample consists of roughly 580,000 distinct CDR3 sequences, 40% to 55% of them appearing once. The sequenced sample was peripheral blood or thyroid tissue (not recorded which). The source is a woman aged 18-30 years with Graves' hyperthyroidism.

This clonotype was observed a single time. This chain links TRBV2 with TRBJ1-2; D uncertain. Germline V CDR1 and CDR2: SNHLY, FYNNEI. Trimming shortened V by 6 bases and J by 8 bases, and 4 bases separated the two germline ends. This CDR3 has 9 residues. CDR3 in DNA: TGTGCCAGCAGCCACGGCTACACCTTC. It yields the protein CASSHGYTF. Using reference TRBV2 and TRBJ1-2 for the parts outside the CDR3, the full variable domain is EPEVTQTPSHQVTQMGQEVILRCVPISNHLYFYWYRQILGQKVEFLVSFYNNEISEKSEIFDDQFSVERPDGSNFTLKIRSTKLEDSAMYFCASSHGYTFGSGTRLTVV.

Remarks on this clonotype: One end of the junction fails to match germline, which may point to a read error. This chain links TRBV24-1 with TRBJ1-3; possibly TRBD1 for D (6 bases). Germline values: CDR1 KGHDR, CDR2 SFDVKD. The CDR3 has 18 amino acids. CDR3 loop: CATSDFQRQQGGGNAIYF. The CDR3 DNA reads as TGTGCCACCAGTGATTTCCAAAGACAACAGGGAGGTGGAAACGCCATATATTTT.

The V and J genes are TRBV7-2 and TRBJ2-7; TRBD1 agrees at 7 bases. With V trimmed by 5 bases and J by 7 bases, 8 bases remained unmatched. This CDR3 spans 13 amino acids. Per the germline V gene, CDR1 is SGHTA and CDR2 is FQGNSA. The CDR3 DNA sequence: TGTGCCAGCAGCCTTACAGGGGAGAATGAGCAGTACTTC. It specifies CASSLTGENEQYF.

This clonotype was observed a few times. This sequence joins TRBV13 and TRBJ2-2; 13 bases align to TRBD2. Germline V gene sequence: CDR1 PRHDT, CDR2 FYEKMQ (reference sequence). This CDR3 is built from 15 residues. V lost 5 bases to trimming and J lost 8 bases; unmatched junction nucleotides: 5. The CDR3 DNA reads TGTGCCAGCAGCACGCGACTAGCGGGAGGTGGGGAGCTGTTTTTT. Translation: CASSTRLAGGGELFF.

This rearrangement joins TRBV7-6 to TRBJ2-5; D not resolved. The CDR3 has 13 amino acids. The germline V gene encodes CDR1 SGHVS and CDR2 FNYEAQ. V shed 5 bases and J shed 3 bases, with 10 bases lying between them. As DNA, the CDR3 is TGTGCCAGCAGCCAGGATACCAAAGAGACCCAGTACTTC. Amino acids: CASSQDTKETQYF.

V gene TRBV7-2 combines with J gene TRBJ1-5; D gene ambiguous. Trimming shortened V by 5 bases and J by 15 bases, and 14 bases separated the two germline ends. Germline CDR1 SGHTA, CDR2 FQGNSA. The CDR3 extends over 11 amino acids. The CDR3 DNA reads TGTGCCAGCAGCCCACCGCCGGCAGGGCATTTT. This translates into CASSPPPAGHF.

The V call is TRBV7-2, the J call TRBJ1-5; D call uncertain. Per the germline V gene, CDR1 is SGHTA and CDR2 is FQGNSA. The CDR3 length is 16 residues. The V end was cut by 5 bases, the J end by 2 bases, with 16 bases between. The CDR3 loop reads CASSLGPWARNQPQHF. As DNA, the CDR3 is TGTGCCAGCAGCCTGGGCCCCTGGGCCCGCAATCAGCCCCAGCATTTT.

Worth noting for this clonotype: Given a much more abundant clone one base away, this may be a read error. This rearrangement joins TRBV7-9 to TRBJ1-2, with D hard to call. The CDR3 length is 14 residues. Per germline, CDR1 SEHNR and CDR2 FQNEAQ (reference sequence). The CDR3 DNA reads as TGTGCCAACAGCCCCGGTGGGTGGGCCTATGGCTACACCTTC. Translating gives CANSPGGWAYGYTF.

V gene TRBV7-9 combines with J gene TRBJ2-6; D not resolved. Germline-derived CDR1 and CDR2 are SEHNR and FQNEAQ (reference sequence). Deletions cut 11 bases from V and 4 bases from J, with 9 bases between. The CDR3 consists of 12 residues. This chain's CDR3 is CAGVAGANVLTF. CDR3 in DNA: TGTGCCGGCGTTGCCGGGGCCAACGTCCTGACTTTC.

V gene TRBV25-1 combines with J gene TRBJ1-2; D remains unclear. Germline V lookup: CDR1 MGHDK, CDR2 SYGVNS. With 11 bases removed from V and 9 bases from J, the gap between germline ends came to 13 bases. The CDR3 spans 10 residues. This CDR3 reads CAAMIRSYTF. In DNA form, the CDR3 reads TGTGCCGCGATGATTCGAAGCTACACCTTC.

The J gene is TRBJ2-5, the V gene TRBV20-1; possible D gene TRBD2, 5 bases. The CDR3 runs to 12 residues. The germline V gene encodes CDR1 DFQATT and CDR2 SNEGSKA (reference sequence). V lost 6 bases and J 2 bases, leaving 10 bases between the germline ends. The CDR3 protein is CSAAIAQETQYF. Here the CDR3 DNA reads TGCAGTGCAGCGATAGCGCAAGAGACCCAGTACTTC.

A few counts support this clonotype. The V call is TRBV10-2, the J call TRBJ2-2, with D possibly matching TRBD1 (5 bases). Trimming cost V 2 bases and J 7 bases, with 8 bases left between them. The germline CDR1 and CDR2 sequences are WSHSY and SAAADI. The CDR3 has 13 residues. The CDR3 region has the DNA TGCGCCAGCAGTGAGGTGGGGCGCGGGGAGCTGTTTTTT. This sequence encodes CASSEVGRGELFF.

This chain uses TRBV7-6 with TRBJ2-7, with D possibly matching TRBD2 (5 bases). V was shortened by 5 bases and J by 6 bases, with 11 bases between the two germline ends. The CDR3 runs to 12 residues. CDR1 and CDR2 (germline): SGHVS, FNYEAQ. For the CDR3, the DNA is TGTGCCAGCAGCCCCGACCTAGCCGAGCAGTACTTC. Translating it yields CASSPDLAEQYF.

J is TRBJ2-2 and V is TRBV25-1, with D possibly TRBD2 on 7 matching bases. Deletions cut 7 bases from V and 3 bases from J, with 15 bases between. This CDR3 contains 15 residues. In germline, CDR1 is MGHDK, CDR2 SYGVNS. As DNA, the CDR3 is TGTGCCAGCACCTGGAGGGGGGGCTACACCGGGGAGCTGTTTTTT. Translating it yields CASTWRGGYTGELFF.

V is TRBV29-1 and J is TRBJ2-7; 7 bases fit TRBD2. The CDR3 totals 13 residues. Germline V gene sequence: CDR1 SQVTM, CDR2 ANQGSEA. The trim removed 6 bases at V and 2 bases at J, leaving 7 bases unmatched. The CDR3 sequence is CSVSVGRAYEQYF. The CDR3 DNA is TGCAGCGTCTCAGTAGGGAGGGCCTACGAGCAGTACTTC.

The genes are TRBV6-5 and TRBJ2-7; no clear D gene. The V and J ends lost 5 bases and 0 bases respectively, with 8 bases between them. This CDR3 has 13 residues. Per the germline V gene, CDR1 is MNHEY and CDR2 is SVGAGI. DNA for the CDR3: TGTGCCAGCAGTGCCGCCGGCTCCTACGAGCAGTACTTC. This translates into CASSAAGSYEQYF.

The V call is TRBV10-3, the J call TRBJ2-5, with D unresolved. The germline V gene has CDR1 ENHRY and CDR2 SYGVKD. This CDR3 comprises 12 residues. The V end lost 4 bases, the J end lost 1 base, and 4 bases lay between the germline ends. The CDR3 loop reads CAISGGQETQYF. CDR3 in DNA: TGTGCCATCAGTGGGGGCCAAGAGACCCAGTACTTC.

This clonotype was seen many times. The junction differs from germline at one of its ends, possibly a read error. This chain links TRBV7-7 with TRBJ2-7; possible D gene TRBD2, 5 bases. In germline, CDR1 is SSHAT, CDR2 FNYEAQ (reference sequence). CDR3 size: 13 residues. Here the CDR3 reads CASSLVEGAEQYF. The CDR3 DNA sequence: TGTGCTAGCAGCTTAGTTGAGGGTGCCGAGCAGTACTTC.

There are many counts of this clonotype. The CDR3 coding sequence is TGTGCCAGCAGCTTCGGGACAGGGTCCAACGAGCAGTACTTC. Translated, it gives CASSFGTGSNEQYF. The chain uses TRBV7-6 and TRBJ2-7; 9 nucleotides align to TRBD1. In germline, CDR1 is SGHVS, CDR2 FNYEAQ. CDR3 size: 14 residues. V shed 3 bases, J shed 5 bases, and the junction held 5 bases outside the gene matches.

The chain carries TRBV5-4 and TRBJ2-2; D may be TRBD1 or TRBD2 (5 bases each). The CDR3 is made up of 16 amino acids. The germline CDR1 and CDR2 sequences are SGHNT and YYREEE (reference sequence). Deletions cut 4 bases from V and 9 bases from J, with 22 bases between. CDR3 region: CASSLGPGPPARELFF. CDR3 bases: TGTGCCAGCAGCCTTGGACCGGGGCCCCCCGCCAGGGAGCTGTTTTTT.

This rearrangement joins TRBV12-3 or TRBV12-4 to TRBJ1-1, with 10 bases aligning to TRBD1. CDR3 length equals 12 residues. The V gene end was trimmed by 6 bases and the J gene end by 9 bases; junction bases not matched to a gene: 4. CDR3 nucleotides: TGTGCCAGCAGCGGACAGGGGGAAAAAGCTTTCTTT. Translated, it gives CASSGQGEKAFF.

This clonotype appeared many times. This rearrangement joins TRBV2 to TRBJ2-6, with TRBD2 matching 7 bases. The CDR3 extends over 16 amino acids. Germline-derived CDR1 and CDR2 are SNHLY and FYNNEI. V dropped 6 bases and J dropped 2; count of bases not matched to a gene: 7. In DNA, the CDR3 is TGTGCCAGCAGCCCTACGGGGGGAGCTGGGGCCAACGTCCTGACTTTC. It translates to CASSPTGGAGANVLTF.

In its sample, this clonotype was seen many times. V usage is TRBV29-1 and J usage is TRBJ2-7; 8 bases are a match to TRBD1. The CDR3 sequence is 13 residues long. In germline, CDR1 is SQVTM, CDR2 ANQGSEA. V gave up 3 bases and J gave up 3 bases; unmatched junction bases: 4. The CDR3 reads CSVEGQDRYEQYF. The CDR3 nucleotides are TGCAGCGTTGAGGGACAGGATCGCTACGAGCAGTACTTC.

This chain connects TRBV29-1 to TRBJ1-1; the D gene is possibly TRBD1 (6 bases). The germline CDR1 and CDR2 sequences are SQVTM and ANQGSEA. The CDR3 length is 13 residues. V was pared by 4 bases and J by 6 bases, with 15 bases between. CDR3 DNA: TGCAGCGTTGCTGGGGGCTCGGGCGCTGAAGCTTTCTTT. The encoded protein is CSVAGGSGAEAFF. Complete variable domain (other parts from reference TRBV29-1 and TRBJ1-1): SAVISQKPSRDICQRGTSLTIQCQVDSQVTMMFWYRQQPGQSLTLIATANQGSEATYESGFVIDKFPISRPNLTFSTLTVSNMSPEDSSIYLCSVAGGSGAEAFFGQGTRLTVV.

This chain connects TRBV12-3 or TRBV12-4 to TRBJ1-3; D ambiguous. The CDR3 consists of 13 residues. V was cut by 8 bases and J by 0 bases, with 8 bases left in between. In DNA form, the CDR3 reads TGTGCCAGCGCCTATGGCTCTGGAAACACCATATATTTT. Residues: CASAYGSGNTIYF.

With respect to this clonotype: One end of the junction is discordant with germline, which a read error may explain. V gene TRBV24-1 combines with J gene TRBJ1-1; D ambiguous. This CDR3 has 8 residues. Germline V gene data show CDR1 as KGHDR and CDR2 as SFDVKD. The CDR3 here is CATSDAFW. The CDR3 DNA is TGTGCCACCAGTGACGCTTTTTGG.

The J gene is TRBJ1-5, the V gene TRBV6-5; D gene unclear. Germline CDR1 is MNHEY and CDR2 is SVGAGI. Between the trimmed V and J ends, which lost 6 bases and 0 bases, there was a span of 18 bases. The CDR3 contains 17 residues. This CDR3 is CASSTHQVPYSNQPQHF. DNA of the CDR3: TGTGCCAGCAGCACCCATCAGGTACCGTATAGCAATCAGCCCCAGCATTTT.